This record concerns one T cell receptor beta chain sequence. Its antigen remains unidentified. V shed 3 bases and J shed 8 bases, with 11 bases lying between them. CDR3 length: 13 residues. Germline V gene sequence: CDR1 SGHRS, CDR2 YFSETQ. Profiled with immunoSEQ multiplex PCR; TCRdb holds only in-frame clones, not every one. Found here are tens of thousands of clones, around 87% of them singletons; the top ten hold around 0.99%. The record originates from a study of OX40 agonist ivuxolimab in advanced cancers. The study's findings and limits: Clones of CD4+ and CD8+ blood T cells grew by week 6 at doses of 0.1 to 3.0 mg/kg. Some nonresponders likewise displayed low normalized T-cell clonal expansion.

This clonotype originated in an adult with an advanced solid tumor such as melanoma, head and neck, liver or kidney cancer. This chain links TRBV5-1 with TRBJ1-4; D call uncertain. The sequencing here drew on CD4+ or CD8+ T cells sorted from blood, taken in a trial of the OX40 agonist ivuxolimab. The CDR3 here is CASSWVLGEKLFF. CDR3 sequence (DNA): TGCGCCAGCAGCTGGGTATTAGGGGAAAAACTGTTTTTT.